Listed below are T cell receptor beta chains from one sample, sequenced in a study of glioma-infiltrating T cells after dendritic cell vaccination. This table comes from immunoSEQ multiplex PCR, and its TCRdb copy is limited to in-frame clones, with some not included. Of about 90,000 clones in the sample, around 83% were seen once. The material was blood, obtained after dendritic cell vaccination. Receptor source: a human donor with glioblastoma. The CDR3 runs from the conserved cysteine through the conserved F or W. D genes are given only for firm matches. Rows give clone size only sometimes, using once, few, many, or a class for an expanded clone.

clone_size,v_call,d_call,j_call,cdr3_aa,cdr3_nt
.,TRBV9,TRBD1,TRBJ2-7,CASSQGTGFSYEQYF,TGTGCCAGCAGTCAAGGGACAGGATTCTCCTACGAGCAGTACTTC
.,TRBV4-1,TRBD1,TRBJ2-5,CASSRLPRDRMETQYF,TGCGCCAGCAGCCGCCTCCCCCGGGACAGGATGGAGACCCAGTACTTC
few,TRBV5-5,.,TRBJ2-5,CASSLALQETQYF,TGTGCCAGCAGCTTGGCCCTTCAAGAGACCCAGTACTTC
.,TRBV21-1,.,TRBJ1-5,CASSPIGTGGDSNQPQHF,TGTGCCAGCAGCCCAATAGGGACAGGGGGTGATAGCAATCAGCCCCAGCATTTT
.,TRBV28,.,TRBJ1-3,CASRNRQQLYGNTIYF,TGTGCCAGCAGAAATCGACAGCAGCTTTATGGAAACACCATATATTTT
.,TRBV5-8,.,TRBJ1-5,CASSFLTGETQPQHF,TGTGCCAGCAGCTTTCTCACGGGGGAAACTCAGCCCCAGCATTTT
.,TRBV30,.,TRBJ1-1,CAWSVRRGATEAFF,TGTGCCTGGAGTGTTCGGCGGGGCGCCACTGAAGCTTTCTTT
.,TRBV7-9,.,TRBJ2-1,CASSWTQSQFF,TGTGCCAGCAGCTGGACTCAATCGCAGTTCTTC
.,TRBV7-3,TRBD2,TRBJ2-5,CASSPGTSQETQYF,TGTGCCAGCAGCCCAGGGACTAGCCAAGAGACCCAGTACTTC
once,TRBV25-1,TRBD2,TRBJ2-1,CASSELAGGPQFF,TGTGCCAGCAGTGAATTAGCGGGGGGCCCTCAGTTCTTC
once,TRBV2,.,TRBJ1-6,CASRIGARNSPLHF,TGTGCCAGCAGGATAGGGGCGCGGAATTCACCCCTCCACTTT
once,TRBV2,.,TRBJ1-1,CASSVDSTEAFF,TGTGCCAGCAGCGTCGATAGTACTGAAGCTTTCTTT
.,TRBV9,TRBD2,TRBJ2-5,CASSAAVAGGEETQYF,TGTGCCAGCAGCGCAGCTGTAGCGGGGGGTGAAGAGACCCAGTACTTC
.,TRBV6-5,TRBD1,TRBJ1-1,CASSYGQGAEAFF,TGTGCCAGCAGTTACGGACAGGGTGCTGAAGCTTTCTTT
few,TRBV5-1,TRBD1,TRBJ1-2,CASSWDRSGETF,TGCGCCAGCAGCTGGGACAGGAGCGGCGAGACCTTC
.,TRBV6-1,TRBD1,TRBJ2-1,CAFGQGAYNEQFF,TGTGCCTTCGGACAGGGGGCATACAATGAGCAGTTCTTC
.,TRBV21-1,.,TRBJ2-7,CASSKARWAPYEQYF,TGTGCCAGCAGCAAAGCACGGTGGGCCCCCTACGAGCAGTACTTC
.,TRBV2,.,TRBJ1-2,CASRGAGSYGYTF,TGTGCCAGCAGGGGGGCCGGGTCCTATGGCTACACCTTC
.,TRBV18,TRBD1,TRBJ1-1,CASSSGTGWTEASF,TGTGCCAGCTCAAGCGGGACAGGGTGGACTGAAGCTTCCTTT
.,TRBV7-8,.,TRBJ1-4,CASSTGGNEKLFF,TGTGCCAGCAGCACCGGGGGGAATGAAAAACTGTTTTTT
.,TRBV19,TRBD2,TRBJ2-3,CASSTILTSGYTDTQYF,TGTGCCAGTAGTACCATTCTGACTAGCGGATACACAGATACGCAGTATTTT
.,TRBV5-6,.,TRBJ1-6,CASSSIGQGGFSAPLHF,TGTGCCAGCAGCTCGATCGGTCAGGGTGGGTTTTCTGCACCCCTCCACTTT
.,TRBV19,TRBD1,TRBJ2-7,CASSTGTGGYEQYF,TGTGCCAGTAGTACAGGGACAGGGGGGTACGAGCAGTACTTC
few,TRBV11-2,.,TRBJ2-5,CASSLAGGANQETQYF,TGTGCCAGCAGCTTAGCCGGCGGGGCCAACCAAGAGACCCAGTACTTC
.,TRBV15,.,TRBJ2-6,CATSRDRWQGSGANVLTF,TGTGCCACCAGCAGAGATAGGTGGCAGGGCTCTGGGGCCAACGTCCTGACTTTC
.,TRBV11-3,TRBD1,TRBJ2-7,CASSRYRGYEQYF,TGTGCCAGCAGCCGATACAGGGGCTACGAGCAGTACTTC
.,TRBV2,.,TRBJ1-5,CASSEGVSGWGNQPQHF,TGTGCCAGCTCCGAAGGGGTCTCCGGGTGGGGCAATCAGCCCCAGCATTTT
.,TRBV5-4,TRBD1,TRBJ1-2,CASSAGQGVSGYTF,TGTGCCAGCAGCGCGGGACAGGGAGTCTCTGGCTACACCTTC
.,TRBV6-4,.,TRBJ1-5,CASSDSAGTPQPQHF,TGTGCCAGCAGTGACTCAGCAGGGACACCTCAGCCCCAGCATTTT
.,TRBV13,TRBD1,TRBJ1-3,CASSLGDRGDSGNTIYF,TGTGCCAGCAGCTTAGGCGACAGGGGCGACTCTGGAAACACCATATATTTT
.,TRBV7-8,.,TRBJ1-2,CASSLGGNYGYTF,TGTGCCAGCAGCTTAGGCGGAAACTATGGCTACACCTTC
.,TRBV18,TRBD1,TRBJ1-1,CASCPPGGENTEAFF,TGTGCCAGCTGTCCCCCAGGGGGAGAGAACACTGAAGCTTTCTTT
.,TRBV7-2,.,TRBJ2-7,CASSLVFRVETYEQYF,TGTGCCAGCAGCTTAGTCTTCAGGGTTGAGACCTACGAGCAGTACTTC
.,TRBV4-2,TRBD1,TRBJ1-1,CASSLRTGGEGTEAFF,TGTGCCAGCAGCCTTAGGACAGGGGGCGAAGGTACTGAAGCTTTCTTT
.,TRBV6-6,TRBD2,TRBJ2-7,CTSSYFGAGDYEQYF,TGTACCAGCAGTTATTTTGGGGCGGGGGACTACGAGCAGTACTTC
.,TRBV10-3,.,TRBJ1-1,CAISNRVRGTEAFF,TGTGCCATCAGTAACAGGGTCAGGGGCACTGAAGCTTTCTTT
few,TRBV10-3,TRBD1,TRBJ2-7,CAISEGQGKANYEQYF,TGTGCCATCAGTGAGGGACAGGGAAAGGCGAACTACGAGCAGTACTTC
.,TRBV6-5,.,TRBJ2-7,CASSWPGLLASYEQYF,TGTGCCAGCAGTTGGCCGGGACTTCTGGCTTCCTACGAGCAGTACTTC
.,TRBV5-1,TRBD1,TRBJ1-2,CASSLAVGGSGYGYTF,TGCGCCAGCAGCTTGGCCGTAGGGGGCTCAGGCTATGGCTACACCTTC
.,TRBV7-6,TRBD2,TRBJ2-5,CASSLFGGETQYF,TGTGCCAGCAGCTTATTCGGGGGGGAGACCCAGTACTTC